The 32 T cell receptor beta chains listed next were all sequenced from one sample in a study of OX40 agonist ivuxolimab in advanced cancers. Library construction relied on the immunoSEQ multiplex PCR assay. Imported from immuneACCESS, the table was reduced by TCRdb to in-frame sequences with V and J called. These copies leave out some clones; in studies compared against another copy, an unresolved V gene accounts for under half, and the cause of the remainder is not known. The sample records fewer than 20,000 clones, 79% of which are singletons. The top ten clonotypes cover roughly 32% of the sample. Here the sequenced sample was CD4+ or CD8+ T cells sorted from blood, taken in a trial of the OX40 agonist ivuxolimab. The receptors derive from an adult with an advanced solid tumor such as melanoma, head and neck, liver or kidney cancer.

The chain carries TRBV20-1 and TRBJ1-6, with D uncertain. The V end lost 5 bases, the J end lost 15 bases, and 5 bases lay between the germline ends. The germline V gene has CDR1 DFQATT and CDR2 SNEGSKA (reference sequence). The CDR3 runs to 8 residues. The CDR3 bases are TGCAGTGCTCATAACCTCCACTTT. It encodes CSAHNLHF.

The chain links TRBV4-1 to TRBJ2-5; no reliable D call. The tail of the sequence fits TRBJ2-7 better, so the J call may be wrong. Germline V gives CDR1 MGHRA, CDR2 YSYEKL. This CDR3 region has 14 residues. The CDR3 sequence is CASSSASSSYEQYF. The CDR3 DNA sequence: TGCGCCAGCAGCTCAGCCAGTAGCTCCTACGAGCAGTACTTC.

The chain has TRBV4-1 and TRBJ2-3; TRBD1 or TRBD2 may be the D gene (6 bases each). The CDR3 totals 14 residues. In germline, CDR1 is MGHRA, CDR2 YSYEKL. Trimming left V 5 bases short and J 3 bases short, with 12 bases between. The CDR3 reads CASSIGGGTDTQYF. The CDR3 bases are TGCGCCAGCAGCATCGGAGGGGGGACAGATACGCAGTATTTT.

The genes are TRBV18 and TRBJ2-5, with D perhaps TRBD1 (5 bases). Trimming left V 3 bases short and J 0 bases short, with 17 bases between. This CDR3 comprises 17 residues. Per germline, CDR1 KGHSH and CDR2 LQKENI. The CDR3 DNA follows: TGTGCCAGCTCACCTTGGGGCGACCAGGGAAACCAAGAGACCCAGTACTTC. As protein: CASSPWGDQGNQETQYF. The whole variable domain, filled in from reference TRBV18 and TRBJ2-5, reads NAGVMQNPRHLVRRRGQEARLRCSPMKGHSHVYWYRQLPEEGLKFMVYLQKENIIDESGMPKERFSAEFPKEGPSILRIQQVVRGDSAAYFCASSPWGDQGNQETQYFGPGTRLLVL.

CDR3: CASSEVIRTEAFF. The CDR3 nucleotides read TGCGCCAGCAGTGAAGTAATCCGCACTGAAGCTTTCTTT. The chain recombines TRBV10-2 with TRBJ1-1; D uncertain. The V end lost 3 bases, the J end lost 4 bases, and 9 bases lay between the germline ends. Germline assignment: CDR1 WSHSY and CDR2 SAAADI. CDR3 length: 13 amino acids.

The rearrangement uses TRBV7-9 and TRBJ2-2; 7 bases match TRBD1. V lost 1 base, J lost 7 bases, and 9 bases stayed unmatched. Germline values: CDR1 SEHNR, CDR2 FQNEAQ (reference sequence). This CDR3 spans 16 amino acids. The CDR3 here is CASSLEPGQLLGELFF. CDR3 DNA sequence: TGTGCCAGCAGCTTAGAACCGGGACAGTTACTCGGGGAGCTGTTTTTT.

The chain couples TRBV11-2 to TRBJ2-1, with D maybe TRBD1 (7 bases). The CDR3 runs to 15 residues. Trimming took off 2 bases at V and 7 bases at J, with 15 bases between the two ends. Germline-derived CDR1 and CDR2 are SGHAT and FQNNGV. CDR3 amino acids: CASSLQGGQRNEQFF. In nucleotides, the CDR3 is TGTGCCAGCAGCTTACAGGGGGGCCAGCGTAATGAGCAGTTCTTC.

V usage is TRBV2 and J usage is TRBJ1-1; D remains unclear. This CDR3 comprises 12 residues. The germline V gene has CDR1 SNHLY and CDR2 FYNNEI. V gave up 8 bases and J gave up 2 bases, with 9 bases separating them. The CDR3 protein is CASLSRNTEAFF. CDR3 sequence (DNA): TGTGCCAGCCTATCAAGAAACACTGAAGCTTTCTTT.

The chain joins TRBV19 to TRBJ1-2; no clear D gene. V was clipped by 1 base and J by 3 bases, with 12 bases between them. This CDR3 is 15 amino acids long. Germline V gives CDR1 LNHDA, CDR2 SQIVND (reference sequence). Here the CDR3 DNA reads TGTGCCAGTAGTATAGTGGGCAGCGAATACTATGGCTACACCTTC. Translation gives CASSIVGSEYYGYTF.

The rearrangement links TRBV5-4 to TRBJ2-2, with D perhaps matching TRBD1 (6 bases). The germline V gene has CDR1 SGHNT and CDR2 YYREEE (reference sequence). CDR3 size: 18 residues. Trimming cost V 3 bases and J 1 base, with 19 bases left between them. CDR3 loop: CASSSNMYVQGNTGELFF. CDR3 bases: TGTGCCAGCAGCTCAAATATGTATGTACAGGGGAACACCGGGGAGCTGTTTTTT.

Sample share makes this clone medium-sized. The chain is built from TRBV28 and TRBJ1-5, with 7 bases fitting TRBD1. The CDR3 totals 15 residues. Losses at the gene ends were 6 bases for V and 0 bases for J; bases not matched to a gene: 5. Germline V gives CDR1 MDHEN, CDR2 SYDVKM. CDR3 residues: CASSQGDDSNQPQHF. Here the CDR3 DNA reads TGTGCCAGCAGCCAGGGGGACGATAGCAATCAGCCCCAGCATTTT.

The chain links TRBV19 to TRBJ2-1; D unclear. Per the germline V gene, CDR1 is LNHDA and CDR2 is SQIVND (reference sequence). V lost 8 bases and J 4 bases, leaving 15 bases between the germline ends. This CDR3 has 14 amino acids. The DNA for the CDR3 is TGTGCCAGTTCAGAGACAACCTTTTACAATGAGCAGTTCTTC. Translation gives CASSETTFYNEQFF.

The chain couples TRBV7-6 to TRBJ2-7, with 8 positions matching TRBD1. This CDR3 contains 14 residues. Germline V gives CDR1 SGHVS, CDR2 FNYEAQ. V trimming: 5 bases; J trimming: 2 bases; junction bases outside the gene matches: 5. The DNA of the CDR3 is TGTGCCAGCAGCGCCGGGACAGGAGCCTACGAGCAGTACTTC. Translation gives CASSAGTGAYEQYF. Filled out from reference TRBV7-6 and TRBJ2-7, the complete variable domain reads GAGVSQSPRYKVTKRGQDVALRCDPISGHVSLYWYRQALGQGPEFLTYFNYEAQQDKSGLPNDRFSAERPEGSISTLTIQRTEQRDSAMYRCASSAGTGAYEQYFGPGTRLTVT.

The V and J genes are TRBV7-8 and TRBJ2-3, with 9 bases lining up with TRBD2. Trimming at V came to 2 bases and at J to 5 bases, leaving 5 bases not matched to a gene. Per germline, CDR1 SGHVS and CDR2 FQNEAQ. This CDR3 is 15 amino acids long. DNA for the CDR3: TGTGCCAGCAGCTTAAGCGGGGGGCGGGGAGATACGCAGTATTTT. Translated: CASSLSGGRGDTQYF.

The rearrangement uses TRBV19 and TRBJ1-5; D is uncertain. This CDR3 spans 15 amino acids. Germline CDR1 LNHDA, CDR2 SQIVND (reference sequence). Trimming cost V 3 bases and J 2 bases, with 11 bases left between them. CDR3 coding DNA: TGTGCCAGTAGTATTGGCAGCGACGGCAATCAGCCCCAGCATTTT. Encoded protein: CASSIGSDGNQPQHF.

The rearrangement links TRBV7-3 to TRBJ2-1; the D call may be TRBD1 or TRBD2 (6 bases each). In germline, CDR1 is SGHTA, CDR2 FQGTGA. Deletions cut 0 bases from V and 4 bases from J, with 10 bases between. CDR3 length: 15 amino acids. The CDR3 nucleotides are TGTGCCAGCAGCTTAACGGAGGGGGGATACAATGAGCAGTTCTTC. Translated, it gives CASSLTEGGYNEQFF.

The V gene is TRBV4-1, the J gene TRBJ2-1, with D perhaps given as TRBD1 or TRBD2 (5 bases each). The CDR3 covers 15 residues. CDR1 and CDR2 (germline): MGHRA, YSYEKL. The ends were cut back, 0 bases at V and 6 bases at J, with 12 bases in the middle. As DNA, the CDR3 is TGCGCCAGCAGCCAAGATTGGGGGAGCGGCAATGAGCAGTTCTTC. It yields the protein CASSQDWGSGNEQFF.

The V call is TRBV19, the J call TRBJ1-1; D is uncertain. Trimming took 1 base from V and 0 from J, leaving 6 bases between them. CDR1 LNHDA and CDR2 SQIVND come from the germline V gene (reference sequence). CDR3 size: 14 residues. CDR3 nucleotides: TGTGCCAGTAGTATAGTCGGGATGAACACTGAAGCTTTCTTT. This codes for CASSIVGMNTEAFF. The variable domain in full, completed from reference TRBV19 and TRBJ1-1, reads DGGITQSPKYLFRKEGQNVTLSCEQNLNHDAMYWYRQDPGQGLRLIYYSQIVNDFQKGDIAEGYSVSREKKESFPLTVTSAQKNPTAFYLCASSIVGMNTEAFFGQGTRLTVV.

In its sample, this clone was seen many times. The chain is built from TRBV27 and TRBJ2-1, with D possibly being TRBD1 (6 bases). Germline V gene lookup returns CDR1 MNHEY and CDR2 SMNVEV (reference sequence). The CDR3 consists of 14 residues. With 3 bases removed from V and 10 bases from J, the gap between germline ends came to 16 bases. The CDR3 DNA is TGTGCCAGCAGTTTGAGGACAGACGGCACCGAGCAGTTCTTC. Its translation: CASSLRTDGTEQFF.

V gene TRBV28 combines with J gene TRBJ2-1; D is unresolved. Looked up from germline, CDR1 is MDHEN and CDR2 is SYDVKM. There are 13 residues in the CDR3. V was cut by 6 bases and J by 0 bases, with 6 bases left in between. The CDR3 DNA reads as TGTGCCAGCAGCCCGAGCTCCTACAATGAGCAGTTCTTC. The encoded protein is CASSPSSYNEQFF.

The genes are TRBV9 and TRBJ1-1; 12 positions match TRBD1. Per the germline V gene, CDR1 is SGDLS and CDR2 is YYNGEE. The V and J ends lost 2 bases and 4 bases, in that order; junction bases with no gene match: 9. This CDR3 contains 17 residues. CDR3 coding DNA: TGTGCCAGCAGCGTGTCCCGGGACAGGGGGCAGGTCACTGAAGCTTTCTTT. Translated: CASSVSRDRGQVTEAFF.

The chain uses TRBV6-5 and TRBJ1-4; TRBD1 aligns across 8 bases. The CDR3 loop spans 13 amino acids. Unmatched junction bases numbered 5, after V lost 8 bases and J lost 6 bases. Germline values: CDR1 MNHEY, CDR2 SVGAGI. CDR3 sequence: CASQGAEDEKLFF. Written as DNA, the CDR3 is TGTGCCAGCCAGGGGGCGGAGGATGAAAAACTGTTTTTT.

The chain has TRBV7-1 and TRBJ1-2; 9 bases map to TRBD1. TRBV7-1 is placed among ORFs of uncertain function. The CDR3 extends over 14 amino acids. V gave up 5 bases and J gave up 2 bases; unmatched junction bases: 3. DNA for the CDR3: TGTGCCAGCAGCCCAGGACAGGGGAACTATGGCTACACCTTC. Translating gives CASSPGQGNYGYTF.

This chain joins TRBV5-4 and TRBJ2-5; TRBD1 or TRBD2 may be the D gene (5 bases each). There are 17 residues in the CDR3. V was pared by 3 bases and J by 5 bases, with 23 bases between. Per the germline V gene, CDR1 is SGHNT and CDR2 is YYREEE (reference sequence). CDR3 sequence: CASSWGWGTGRGETQYF. CDR3 DNA: TGTGCCAGCAGCTGGGGTTGGGGGACGGGTCGTGGGGAGACCCAGTACTTC.

The rearrangement joins TRBV7-9 to TRBJ2-7; no clear D. The V gene's germline CDR1 is SEHNR and CDR2 FQNEAQ (reference sequence). The CDR3 runs 13 residues. V was clipped by 3 bases and J by 0 bases, with 6 bases between them. The CDR3 DNA sequence: TGTGCCAGCAGCTTCGGGTACTCCTACGAGCAGTACTTC. It yields the protein CASSFGYSYEQYF.

This clone came up a few times. The chain uses TRBV30 and TRBJ1-2, with TRBD1 as a possible D gene (5 bases). CDR1 is GTSNPN, CDR2 SVGIG, per germline (reference sequence). The CDR3 contains 13 residues. The germline V and J ends were trimmed by 0 bases and 5 bases, with 10 bases remaining between them. The CDR3 DNA follows: TGTGCCTGGAGTGTCGACAGATTATATGGCTACACCTTC. The encoded protein is CAWSVDRLYGYTF.

This clone was counted once. This chain links TRBV7-9 with TRBJ2-1, with TRBD1 matching 12 bases. The length of the CDR3 is 12 residues. CDR1 and CDR2 (germline): SEHNR, FQNEAQ (reference sequence). J lost 14 bases, V lost 5 bases, and 4 bases had no gene match. The CDR3 sequence: CASSPGTGGEFF. DNA for the CDR3: TGTGCCAGCAGCCCTGGGACAGGGGGCGAGTTCTTC.

For this clone: The junction does not match germline at one end; this may be a read error. This chain uses TRBV4-3 with TRBJ1-6; D is uncertain. Germline V CDR1 and CDR2: LGHNA, YSLEER. This CDR3 contains 15 residues. The CDR3 is CASSQDLRERSPPHF. The CDR3 DNA reads as TGCGCCAGCAGCCAAGATCTTCGGGAACGCTCACCCCCCCACTTT.

This rearrangement joins TRBV7-8 to TRBJ2-7; D gene uncertain. The CDR3 contains 14 residues. The ends were cut back, 5 bases at V and 1 base at J, with 12 bases in the middle. The V gene's germline CDR1 is SGHVS and CDR2 FQNEAQ. The CDR3 protein is CASSPEAASYEQYF. The CDR3 nucleotides are TGTGCCAGCAGCCCTGAGGCAGCATCCTACGAGCAGTACTTC.

This sequence joins TRBV9 and TRBJ2-7; TRBD1 is a possible D gene (6 bases). The CDR3 totals 12 residues. V dropped 3 bases and J dropped 4 bases, with 8 bases sitting between them. CDR1 is SGDLS, CDR2 YYNGEE, per germline. CDR3 residues: CASSADSYEQYF. The DNA for the CDR3 is TGTGCCAGCAGCGCGGACAGTTACGAGCAGTACTTC.

The chain couples TRBV7-9 to TRBJ1-6; possibly TRBD1 for D (6 bases). CDR1 is SEHNR and CDR2 is FQNEAQ in the germline V gene (reference sequence). This CDR3 has 15 residues. V lost 1 base to trimming and J lost 14 bases, with 18 bases between them. The CDR3 spells CASSLEAGGPLTLHF. CDR3 nucleotide sequence: TGTGCCAGCAGCTTAGAGGCCGGGGGGCCTCTTACCCTCCACTTT.

In its sample, this clone is medium-sized. The V call is TRBV5-4, the J call TRBJ1-1; D perhaps matches TRBD1 (5 bases). The length of the CDR3 is 14 residues. The V and J ends lost 0 bases and 3 bases respectively, with 9 bases between them. Germline loops: CDR1 SGHNT, CDR2 YYREEE (reference sequence). CDR3 in DNA: TGTGCCAGCAGCTTGGAGGGAGGGGACACTGAAGCTTTCTTT. It specifies CASSLEGGDTEAFF.